This T cell receptor beta chain is drawn from a study of T cell repertoires in cytomegalovirus infection. Findings and limits, study-wide: Cumulative public TCR beta family frequency identified carriers of CMV plus the relevant HLA. Predominance within the ex vivo response was attributable to HLA-C-restricted CMV-specific TCR beta clonotypes.

The CDR3 spans 11 residues. V was cut by 1 base and J by 6 bases, with 4 bases left in between. This clonotype appeared a few times. Its antigen is as yet unknown. Using its own MiXCR run on the reads, TCRdb lists one record per CDR3 protein. In the table there are 44,000 or so distinct CDR3 sequences, under 25% of which are singletons. This receptor was taken from a human donor in good health (CMV status not recorded). Some clones in this sample may be carry-over from other donors' samples. The J gene is TRBJ2-7, the V gene TRBV12-3 or TRBV12-4; no definite D call. This sample comprised CD8+ T cells from cultured PBMCs, obtained from culture after CMV antigen stimulation. This CDR3 is CASSLGFEQYF. The CDR3 DNA follows: TGTGCCAGCAGTTTAGGTTTCGAGCAGTACTTC.